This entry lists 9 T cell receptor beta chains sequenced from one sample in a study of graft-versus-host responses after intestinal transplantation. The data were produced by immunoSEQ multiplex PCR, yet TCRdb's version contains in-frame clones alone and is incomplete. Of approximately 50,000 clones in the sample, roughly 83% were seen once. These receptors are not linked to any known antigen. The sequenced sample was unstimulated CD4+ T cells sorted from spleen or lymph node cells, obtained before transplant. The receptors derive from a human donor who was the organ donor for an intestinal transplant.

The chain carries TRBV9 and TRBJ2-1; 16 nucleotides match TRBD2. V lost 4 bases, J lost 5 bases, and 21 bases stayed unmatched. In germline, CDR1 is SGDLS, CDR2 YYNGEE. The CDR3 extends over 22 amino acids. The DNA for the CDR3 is TGTGCCAGCAGCCTTGTGGGACTAGCGGGAGGGCCAGTAACTAAGCACCACAATGAGCAGTTCTTC. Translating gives CASSLVGLAGGPVTKHHNEQFF.

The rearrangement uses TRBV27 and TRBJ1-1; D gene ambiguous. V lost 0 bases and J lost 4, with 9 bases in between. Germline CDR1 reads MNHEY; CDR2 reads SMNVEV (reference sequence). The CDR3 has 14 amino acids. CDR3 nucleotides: TGTGCCAGCAGTTTATCGGGTAGGTTCACTGAAGCTTTCTTT. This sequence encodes CASSLSGRFTEAFF.

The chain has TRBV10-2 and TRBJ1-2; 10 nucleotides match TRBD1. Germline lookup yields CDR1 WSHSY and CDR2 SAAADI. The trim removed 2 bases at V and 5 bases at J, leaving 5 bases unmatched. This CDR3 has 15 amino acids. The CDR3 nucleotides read TGCGCCAGCAGTGAGAGACAGGGGGCTTGGTATGGCTACACCTTC. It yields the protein CASSERQGAWYGYTF.

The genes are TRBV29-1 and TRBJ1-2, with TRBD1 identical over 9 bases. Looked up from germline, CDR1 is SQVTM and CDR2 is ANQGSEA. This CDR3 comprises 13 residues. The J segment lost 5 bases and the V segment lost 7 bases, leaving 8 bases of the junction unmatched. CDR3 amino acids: CSALTGGRYGYTF. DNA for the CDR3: TGCAGCGCCTTGACAGGGGGTCGTTATGGCTACACCTTC.

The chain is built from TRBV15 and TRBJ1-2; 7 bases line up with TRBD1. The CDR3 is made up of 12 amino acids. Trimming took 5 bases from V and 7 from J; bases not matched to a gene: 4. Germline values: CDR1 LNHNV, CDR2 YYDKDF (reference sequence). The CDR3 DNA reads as TGTGCCACCAGCTGGGACAGCGGTGGCTACACCTTC. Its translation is CATSWDSGGYTF.

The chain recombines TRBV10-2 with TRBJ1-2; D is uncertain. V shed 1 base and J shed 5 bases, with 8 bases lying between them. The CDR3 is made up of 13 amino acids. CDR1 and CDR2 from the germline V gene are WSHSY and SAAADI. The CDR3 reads CASSEYGEYGYTF. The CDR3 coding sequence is TGCGCCAGCAGTGAGTACGGAGAGTATGGCTACACCTTC.

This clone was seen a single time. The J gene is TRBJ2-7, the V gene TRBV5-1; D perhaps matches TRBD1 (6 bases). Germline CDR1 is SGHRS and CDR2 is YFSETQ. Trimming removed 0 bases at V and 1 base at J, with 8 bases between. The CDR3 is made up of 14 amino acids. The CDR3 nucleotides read TGCGCCAGCAGCTTGGCGGGGACATCCTACGAGCAGTACTTC. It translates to CASSLAGTSYEQYF. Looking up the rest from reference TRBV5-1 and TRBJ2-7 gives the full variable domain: KAGVTQTPRYLIKTRGQQVTLSCSPISGHRSVSWYQQTPGQGLQFLFEYFSETQRNKGNFPGRFSGRQFSNSRSEMNVSTLELGDSALYLCASSLAGTSYEQYFGPGTRLTVT.

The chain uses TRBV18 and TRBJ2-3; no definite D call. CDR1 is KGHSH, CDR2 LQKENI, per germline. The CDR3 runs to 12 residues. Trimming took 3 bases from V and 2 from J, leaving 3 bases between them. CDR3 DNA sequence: TGTGCCAGCTCACCTGCCACAGATACGCAGTATTTT. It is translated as CASSPATDTQYF.

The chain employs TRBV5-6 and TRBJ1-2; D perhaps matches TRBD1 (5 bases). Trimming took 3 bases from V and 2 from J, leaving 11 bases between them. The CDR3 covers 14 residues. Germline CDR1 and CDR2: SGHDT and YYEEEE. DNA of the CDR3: TGTGCCAGCAGCTCCCCGGGACGGAACTATGGCTACACCTTC. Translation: CASSSPGRNYGYTF.